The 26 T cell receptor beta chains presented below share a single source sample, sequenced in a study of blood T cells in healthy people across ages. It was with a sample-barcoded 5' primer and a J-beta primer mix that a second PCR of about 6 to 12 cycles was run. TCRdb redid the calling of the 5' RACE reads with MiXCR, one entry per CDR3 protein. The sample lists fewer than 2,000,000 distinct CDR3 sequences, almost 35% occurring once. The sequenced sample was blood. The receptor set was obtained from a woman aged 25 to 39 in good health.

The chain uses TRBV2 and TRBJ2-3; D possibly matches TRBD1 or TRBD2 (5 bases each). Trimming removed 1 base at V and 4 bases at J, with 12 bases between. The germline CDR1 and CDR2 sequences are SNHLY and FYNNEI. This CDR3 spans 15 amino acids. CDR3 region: CASSEVSGSSDTQYF. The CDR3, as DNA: TGTGCCAGCAGTGAAGTCTCAGGGAGCTCAGATACGCAGTATTTT. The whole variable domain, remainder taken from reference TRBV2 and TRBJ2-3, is EPEVTQTPSHQVTQMGQEVILRCVPISNHLYFYWYRQILGQKVEFLVSFYNNEISEKSEIFDDQFSVERPDGSNFTLKIRSTKLEDSAMYFCASSEVSGSSDTQYFGPGTRLTVL.

The CDR3 protein is CASSPEGGTGYWQPQHF. CDR3 nucleotide sequence: TGTGCCAGCAGCCCTGAGGGGGGCACCGGTTACTGGCAGCCCCAGCATTTT. The gene calls are TRBV7-8 and TRBJ1-5, with a weak D call TRBD1 (6 bases). V was clipped by 5 bases and J by 7 bases, with 24 bases between them. CDR1 SGHVS and CDR2 FQNEAQ come from the germline V gene. The CDR3 runs 17 residues.

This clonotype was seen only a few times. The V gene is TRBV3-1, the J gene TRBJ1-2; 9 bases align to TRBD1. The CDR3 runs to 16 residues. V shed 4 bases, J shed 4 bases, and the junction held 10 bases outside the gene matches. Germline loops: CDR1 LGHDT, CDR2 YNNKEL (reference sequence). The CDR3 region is CASSPPVGTGPYGYTF. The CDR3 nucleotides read TGTGCCAGCAGCCCCCCGGTCGGGACAGGGCCCTATGGCTACACCTTC.

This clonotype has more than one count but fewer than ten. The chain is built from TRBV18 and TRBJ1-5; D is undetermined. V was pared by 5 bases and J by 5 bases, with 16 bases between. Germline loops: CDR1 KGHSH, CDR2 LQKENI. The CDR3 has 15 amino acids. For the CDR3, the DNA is TGTGCCAGCTCAACAAAGGGCCGGGGAGATCAGCCCCAGCATTTT. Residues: CASSTKGRGDQPQHF. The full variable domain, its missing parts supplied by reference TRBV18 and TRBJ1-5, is NAGVMQNPRHLVRRRGQEARLRCSPMKGHSHVYWYRQLPEEGLKFMVYLQKENIIDESGMPKERFSAEFPKEGPSILRIQQVVRGDSAAYFCASSTKGRGDQPQHFGDGTRLSIL.

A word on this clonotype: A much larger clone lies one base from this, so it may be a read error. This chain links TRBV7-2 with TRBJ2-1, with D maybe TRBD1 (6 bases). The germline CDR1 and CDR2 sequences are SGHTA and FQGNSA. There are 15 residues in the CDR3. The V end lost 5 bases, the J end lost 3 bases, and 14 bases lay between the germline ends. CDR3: CASSLKGDGYNEQFF. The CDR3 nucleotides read TGTGCCAGCAGCCTCAAGGGGGATGGCTACAATGAGCAGTTCTTC.

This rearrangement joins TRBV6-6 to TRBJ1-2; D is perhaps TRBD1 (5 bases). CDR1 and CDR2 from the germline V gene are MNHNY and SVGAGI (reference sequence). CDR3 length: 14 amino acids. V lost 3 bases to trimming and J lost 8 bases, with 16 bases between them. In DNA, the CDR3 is TGTGCCAGCAGTTATGACAGTTGGGAGAGGGGCTACACCTTC. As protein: CASSYDSWERGYTF.

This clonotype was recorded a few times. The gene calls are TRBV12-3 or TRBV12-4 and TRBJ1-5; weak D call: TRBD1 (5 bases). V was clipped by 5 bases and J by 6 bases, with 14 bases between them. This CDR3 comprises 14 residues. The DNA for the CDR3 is TGTGCCAGCAGTCGAGGGCGGGGGAGTCAGCCCCAGCATTTT. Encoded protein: CASSRGRGSQPQHF.

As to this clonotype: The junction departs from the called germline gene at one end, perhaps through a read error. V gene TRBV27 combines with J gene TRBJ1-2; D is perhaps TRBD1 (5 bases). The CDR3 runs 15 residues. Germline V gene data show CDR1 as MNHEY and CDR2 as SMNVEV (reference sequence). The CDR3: CTSSSNFQGNYGYTF. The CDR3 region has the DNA TGTACCAGCAGTTCAAATTTCCAGGGTAACTATGGCTACACCTTC.

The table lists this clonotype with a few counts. In DNA, the CDR3 is TGTGCCAGCTCACCACCGGTCTCGGCGGGAGGCCGGTACAATGAGCAGTTCTTC. It encodes CASSPPVSAGGRYNEQFF. J is TRBJ2-1 and V is TRBV18; 8 nucleotides match TRBD2. The V and J ends lost 0 bases and 4 bases, in that order; junction bases with no gene match: 11. The CDR3 has 18 amino acids. Germline lookup yields CDR1 KGHSH and CDR2 LQKENI. Full variable domain (missing parts from reference TRBV18 and TRBJ2-1): NAGVMQNPRHLVRRRGQEARLRCSPMKGHSHVYWYRQLPEEGLKFMVYLQKENIIDESGMPKERFSAEFPKEGPSILRIQQVVRGDSAAYFCASSPPVSAGGRYNEQFFGPGTRLTVL.

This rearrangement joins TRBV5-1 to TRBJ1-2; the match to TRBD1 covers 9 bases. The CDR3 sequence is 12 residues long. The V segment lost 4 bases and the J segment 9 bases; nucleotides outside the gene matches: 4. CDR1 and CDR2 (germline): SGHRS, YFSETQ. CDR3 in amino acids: CASSTGQGSYTF. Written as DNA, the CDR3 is TGCGCCAGCAGCACAGGACAGGGGAGCTACACCTTC.

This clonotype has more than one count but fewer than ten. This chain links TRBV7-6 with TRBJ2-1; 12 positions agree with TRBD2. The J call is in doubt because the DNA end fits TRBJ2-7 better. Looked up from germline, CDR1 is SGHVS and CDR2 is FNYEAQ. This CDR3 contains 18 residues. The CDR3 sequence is CASSLTSGSGSSYNEQYF. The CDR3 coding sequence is TGTGCCAGCAGCTTGACTAGCGGGAGTGGGAGCTCCTACAATGAGCAGTACTTC.

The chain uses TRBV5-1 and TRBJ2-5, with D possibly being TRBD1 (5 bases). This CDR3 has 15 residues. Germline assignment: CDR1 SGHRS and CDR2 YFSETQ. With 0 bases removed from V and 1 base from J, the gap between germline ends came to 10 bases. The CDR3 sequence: CASSLGQKSQETQYF. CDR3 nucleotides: TGCGCCAGCAGCTTGGGACAGAAGTCCCAAGAGACCCAGTACTTC.

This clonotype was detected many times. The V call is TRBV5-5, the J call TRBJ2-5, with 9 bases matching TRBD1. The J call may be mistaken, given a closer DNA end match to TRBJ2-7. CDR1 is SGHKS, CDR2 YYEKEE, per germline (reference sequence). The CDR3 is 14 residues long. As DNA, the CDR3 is TGTGCCAGCAGCTTGACAGGGGGCTACCACGAGCAGTACTTC. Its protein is CASSLTGGYHEQYF.

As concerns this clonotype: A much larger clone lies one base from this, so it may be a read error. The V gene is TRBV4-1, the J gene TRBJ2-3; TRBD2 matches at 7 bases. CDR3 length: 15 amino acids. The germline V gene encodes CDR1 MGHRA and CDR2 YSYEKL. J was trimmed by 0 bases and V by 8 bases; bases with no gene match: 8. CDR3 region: CASGPSSGSTDTQYF. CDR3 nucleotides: TGCGCCAGCGGCCCCTCTAGCGGTAGCACAGATACGCAGTATTTT.

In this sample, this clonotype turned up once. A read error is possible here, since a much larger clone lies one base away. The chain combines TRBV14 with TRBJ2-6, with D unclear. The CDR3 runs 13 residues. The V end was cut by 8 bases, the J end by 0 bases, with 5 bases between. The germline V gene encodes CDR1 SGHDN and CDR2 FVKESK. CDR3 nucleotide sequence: TGTGCCAGCCACGACTCTGGGGCCAACGTCCTGACTTTC. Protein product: CASHDSGANVLTF. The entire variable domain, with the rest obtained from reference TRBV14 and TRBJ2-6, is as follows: EAGVTQFPSHSVIEKGQTVTLRCDPISGHDNLYWYRRVMGKEIKFLLHFVKESKQDESGMPNNRFLAERTGGTYSTLKVQPAELEDSGVYFCASHDSGANVLTFGAGSRLTVL.

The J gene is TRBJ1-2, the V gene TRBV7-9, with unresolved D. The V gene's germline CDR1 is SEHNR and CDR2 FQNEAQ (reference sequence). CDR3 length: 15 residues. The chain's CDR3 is CVGSLELGREGGYTF. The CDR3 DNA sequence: TGTGTCGGCAGCTTAGAACTAGGACGGGAAGGCGGCTACACCTTC.

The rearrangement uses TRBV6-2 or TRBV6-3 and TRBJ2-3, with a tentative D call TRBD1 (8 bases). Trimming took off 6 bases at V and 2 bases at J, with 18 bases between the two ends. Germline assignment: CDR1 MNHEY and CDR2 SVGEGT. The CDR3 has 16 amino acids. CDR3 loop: CASREGGTGVTDTQYF. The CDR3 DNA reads TGTGCCAGCAGGGAGGGAGGGACAGGAGTCACAGATACGCAGTATTTT.

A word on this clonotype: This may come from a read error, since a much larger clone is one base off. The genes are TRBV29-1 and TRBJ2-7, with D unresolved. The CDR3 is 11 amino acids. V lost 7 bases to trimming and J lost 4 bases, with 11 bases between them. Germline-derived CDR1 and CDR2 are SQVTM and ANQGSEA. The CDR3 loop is CSARKTYEQYF. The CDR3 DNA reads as TGCAGCGCTCGTAAGACGTACGAGCAGTACTTC.

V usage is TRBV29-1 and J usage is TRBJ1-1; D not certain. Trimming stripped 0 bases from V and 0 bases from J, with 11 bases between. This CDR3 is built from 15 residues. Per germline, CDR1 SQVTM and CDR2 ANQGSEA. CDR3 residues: CSVEEGRALNTEAFF. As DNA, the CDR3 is TGCAGCGTTGAAGAAGGCAGAGCCTTGAACACTGAAGCTTTCTTT.

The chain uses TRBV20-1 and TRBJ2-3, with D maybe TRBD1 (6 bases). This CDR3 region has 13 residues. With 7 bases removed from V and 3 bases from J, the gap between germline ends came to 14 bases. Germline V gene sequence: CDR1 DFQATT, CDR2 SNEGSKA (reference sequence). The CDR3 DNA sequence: TGCAGTGTTGTGGACAGTTCGACAGATACGCAGTATTTT. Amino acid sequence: CSVVDSSTDTQYF.

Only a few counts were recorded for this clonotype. The DNA of the CDR3 is TGTGCCAGCAGCTTAGGGTTAGGGTGGCGTTATACGCAGTATTTT. Protein: CASSLGLGWRYTQYF. The V gene is TRBV7-6, the J gene TRBJ2-3; D remains ambiguous. The ends were cut back, 1 base at V and 7 bases at J, with 15 bases in the middle. Germline lookup yields CDR1 SGHVS and CDR2 FNYEAQ. The CDR3 has 15 residues.

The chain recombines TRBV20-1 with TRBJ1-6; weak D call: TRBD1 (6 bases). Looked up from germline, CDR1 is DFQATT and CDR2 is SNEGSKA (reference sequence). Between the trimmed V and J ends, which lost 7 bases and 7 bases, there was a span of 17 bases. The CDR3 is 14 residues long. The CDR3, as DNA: TGCAGTGGTATAGACCCCAGGGGAAATTCACCCCTCCACTTT. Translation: CSGIDPRGNSPLHF.

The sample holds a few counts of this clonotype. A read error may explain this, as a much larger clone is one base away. This CDR3 is CASSAGLAGATDTQYF. The CDR3 nucleotides read TGTGCCAGCAGCGCGGGACTAGCGGGAGCCACAGATACGCAGTATTTT. The gene calls are TRBV7-6 and TRBJ2-3; TRBD2 matches at 14 bases. Germline CDR1 reads SGHVS; CDR2 reads FNYEAQ. The CDR3 has 16 residues. J gave up 2 bases and V 5 bases, and 3 bases lay outside the gene matches.

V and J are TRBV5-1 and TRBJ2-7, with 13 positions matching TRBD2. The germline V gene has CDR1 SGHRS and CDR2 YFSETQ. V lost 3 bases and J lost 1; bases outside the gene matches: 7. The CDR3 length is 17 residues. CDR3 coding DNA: TGCGCCAGCAGCTCCCGACTAGCGGGAGGCCCTTCCTACGAGCAGTACTTC. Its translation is CASSSRLAGGPSYEQYF.

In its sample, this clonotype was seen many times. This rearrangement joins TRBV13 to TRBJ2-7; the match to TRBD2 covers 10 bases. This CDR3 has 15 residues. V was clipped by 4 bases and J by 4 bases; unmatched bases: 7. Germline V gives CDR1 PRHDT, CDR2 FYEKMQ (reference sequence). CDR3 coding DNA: TGTGCCAGCAGCTACCGGACTAGCGGAGCATACGAGCAGTACTTC. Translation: CASSYRTSGAYEQYF.

The CDR3 sequence is CASRREAGDEQFF. The DNA for the CDR3 is TGTGCCAGCAGGCGGGAGGCCGGGGATGAGCAGTTCTTC. The rearrangement links TRBV6-5 to TRBJ2-1; 8 bases match TRBD2. Trimming cost V 6 bases and J 8 bases; bases outside gene matches: 6. Germline V gene lookup returns CDR1 MNHEY and CDR2 SVGAGI. CDR3 size: 13 residues.